The 9 T cell receptor beta chains in this list originate from one sample, sequenced in a study of PD-1 blockade in classical Hodgkin lymphoma. The patients all showed relapse after autologous stem cell transplantation, while their brentuximab vedotin exposure varied. The repertoire was sequenced with immunoSEQ multiplex PCR; TCRdb's copy has only in-frame clones and lacks some. The sample shows 72,000 or so clones, 90% to 95% of them seen only once. The starting material was peripheral blood mononuclear cells (PBMCs), obtained at baseline. These receptors were taken from a human donor with classical Hodgkin lymphoma.

V usage is TRBV27 and J usage is TRBJ2-3, with D maybe TRBD2 (6 bases). CDR3 length: 15 amino acids. Germline V CDR1 and CDR2: MNHEY, SMNVEV (reference sequence). V was shortened by 2 bases and J by 2 bases, with 11 bases between the two germline ends. The CDR3 nucleotides are TGTGCCAGCAGTTTAGTAGCTAGCGCCACAGATACGCAGTATTTT. Protein sequence: CASSLVASATDTQYF.

This chain uses TRBV11-2 with TRBJ2-3; D may be TRBD2 (6 bases). Trimming removed 7 bases from V and 6 bases from J, with 17 bases in between. The CDR3 spans 14 residues. The germline CDR1 and CDR2 sequences are SGHAT and FQNNGV. In DNA, the CDR3 is TGTGCCAGCACCCCCCCGACTAGTGTGGATACGCAGTATTTT. Its protein product is CASTPPTSVDTQYF. The entire variable domain, with the rest obtained from reference TRBV11-2 and TRBJ2-3, is as follows: EAGVAQSPRYKIIEKRQSVAFWCNPISGHATLYWYQQILGQGPKLLIQFQNNGVVDDSQLPKDRFSAERLKGVDSTLKIQPAKLEDSAVYLCASTPPTSVDTQYFGPGTRLTVL.

V is TRBV5-1 and J is TRBJ2-5, with a tentative D call TRBD2 (6 bases). Germline V gene data show CDR1 as SGHRS and CDR2 as YFSETQ. CDR3 size: 15 residues. The ends were cut back, 0 bases at V and 4 bases at J, with 13 bases in the middle. The CDR3 DNA reads as TGCGCCAGCAGCTTGGCCCCCCCCGGGGGAGAGACCCAGTACTTC. Translated: CASSLAPPGGETQYF.

The chain joins TRBV10-1 to TRBJ2-3, with D perhaps TRBD2 (6 bases). CDR3 length: 16 residues. V was cut by 5 bases and J by 6 bases, with 21 bases left in between. In germline, CDR1 is WNHNN, CDR2 SYGVQD (reference sequence). The CDR3 is CASSPKLDGAGDTQYF. As DNA, the CDR3 is TGCGCCAGCAGTCCCAAACTAGACGGTGCGGGGGATACGCAGTATTTT.

The chain links TRBV18 to TRBJ1-1; D not certain. Trimming took off 2 bases at V and 0 bases at J, with 7 bases between the two ends. The CDR3 runs 14 residues. Germline V gives CDR1 KGHSH, CDR2 LQKENI. In DNA form, the CDR3 reads TGTGCCAGCTCACCAGCGATGATGAACACTGAAGCTTTCTTT. Translated, it gives CASSPAMMNTEAFF.

The chain is built from TRBV5-1 and TRBJ2-3, with D possibly TRBD1 on 6 matching bases. From germline, CDR1 is SGHRS and CDR2 YFSETQ. V shed 4 bases and J shed 0 bases, with 18 bases lying between them. CDR3 length equals 17 residues. The CDR3 DNA follows: TGCGCCAGCAGCGCCCTAACAGGGACCACTAGCACAGATACGCAGTATTTT. Protein: CASSALTGTTSTDTQYF.

This sequence joins TRBV9 and TRBJ2-7; D remains ambiguous. This CDR3 is built from 14 residues. CDR1 and CDR2 from the germline V gene are SGDLS and YYNGEE. The V gene lost 4 bases and the J gene lost 3 bases, with 14 bases spanning the gap. CDR3 in amino acids: CASSLFPANYEQYF. CDR3 DNA sequence: TGTGCCAGCAGCCTTTTCCCCGCGAACTACGAGCAGTACTTC.

V and J are TRBV29-1 and TRBJ2-5, with a weak D call TRBD2 (6 bases). Per germline, CDR1 SQVTM and CDR2 ANQGSEA. The CDR3 runs to 16 residues. V was clipped by 7 bases and J by 5 bases, with 26 bases between them. CDR3 DNA: TGCAGCGCTGGAAGTACCTTGGGACTTAGAAGGGAGACCCAGTACTTC. Encoded protein: CSAGSTLGLRRETQYF. The full variable domain, its missing parts supplied by reference TRBV29-1 and TRBJ2-5, is SAVISQKPSRDICQRGTSLTIQCQVDSQVTMMFWYRQQPGQSLTLIATANQGSEATYESGFVIDKFPISRPNLTFSTLTVSNMSPEDSSIYLCSAGSTLGLRRETQYFGPGTRLLVL.

This rearrangement joins TRBV27 to TRBJ2-7; 7 bases line up with TRBD2. CDR1 MNHEY and CDR2 SMNVEV come from the germline V gene (reference sequence). V was clipped by 3 bases and J by 3 bases; unmatched bases: 5. This CDR3 region has 14 residues. As DNA, the CDR3 is TGTGCCAGCAGTTTTGATGCTAGCGGCTACGAGCAGTACTTC. Translation gives CASSFDASGYEQYF.